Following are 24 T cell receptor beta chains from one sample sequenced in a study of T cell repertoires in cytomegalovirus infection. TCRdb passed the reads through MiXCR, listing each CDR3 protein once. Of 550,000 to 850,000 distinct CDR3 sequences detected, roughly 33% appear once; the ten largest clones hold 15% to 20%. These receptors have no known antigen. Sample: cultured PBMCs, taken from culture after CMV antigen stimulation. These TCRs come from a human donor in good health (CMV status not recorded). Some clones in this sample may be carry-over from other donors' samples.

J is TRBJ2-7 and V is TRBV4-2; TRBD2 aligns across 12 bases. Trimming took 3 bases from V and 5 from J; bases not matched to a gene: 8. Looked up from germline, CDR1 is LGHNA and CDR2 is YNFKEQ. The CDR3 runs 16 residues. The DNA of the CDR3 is TGTGCCAGCAGCCAGACCCTCGGACTAGCGGGGAACGAGCAGTACTTC. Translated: CASSQTLGLAGNEQYF.

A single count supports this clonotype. The CDR3 DNA reads as TGTGCCAGCAGGTGGGACAGGGAGGGAGGGCAGTACTTC. Translated, it gives CASRWDREGGQYF. The V gene is TRBV6-5, the J gene TRBJ2-7; 9 nucleotides agree with TRBD1. The V gene end was trimmed by 6 bases and the J gene end by 9 bases; junction bases not matched to a gene: 9. The CDR3 has 13 amino acids. Germline CDR1 is MNHEY and CDR2 is SVGAGI.

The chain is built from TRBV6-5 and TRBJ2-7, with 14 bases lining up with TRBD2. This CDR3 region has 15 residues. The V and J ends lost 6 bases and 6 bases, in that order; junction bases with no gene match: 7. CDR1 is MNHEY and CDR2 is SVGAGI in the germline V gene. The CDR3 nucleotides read TGTGCCAGCAGCGACACCGGGACTAGCGGGAGCGAGCAGTACTTC. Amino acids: CASSDTGTSGSEQYF.

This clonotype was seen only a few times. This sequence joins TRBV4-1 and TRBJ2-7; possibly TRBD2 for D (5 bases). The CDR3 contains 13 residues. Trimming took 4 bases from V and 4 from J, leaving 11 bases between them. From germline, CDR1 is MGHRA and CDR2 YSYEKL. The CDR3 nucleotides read TGCGCCAGCAGCCCAATCGGGGAATACGAGCAGTACTTC. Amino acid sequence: CASSPIGEYEQYF.

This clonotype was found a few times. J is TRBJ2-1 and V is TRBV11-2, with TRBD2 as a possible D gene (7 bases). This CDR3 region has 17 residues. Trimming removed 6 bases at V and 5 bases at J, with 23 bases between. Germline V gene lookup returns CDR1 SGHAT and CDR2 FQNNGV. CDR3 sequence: CASRGRGGRDRDNEQFF. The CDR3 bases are TGTGCCAGCAGAGGAAGGGGGGGCCGCGATCGAGACAATGAGCAGTTCTTC.

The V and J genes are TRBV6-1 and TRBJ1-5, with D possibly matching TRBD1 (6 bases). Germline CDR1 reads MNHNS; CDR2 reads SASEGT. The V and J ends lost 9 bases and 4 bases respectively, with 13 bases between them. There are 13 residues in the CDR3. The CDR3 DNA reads TGTGCCAGTCGGGACACAGTAAATCAGCCCCAGCATTTT. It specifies CASRDTVNQPQHF.

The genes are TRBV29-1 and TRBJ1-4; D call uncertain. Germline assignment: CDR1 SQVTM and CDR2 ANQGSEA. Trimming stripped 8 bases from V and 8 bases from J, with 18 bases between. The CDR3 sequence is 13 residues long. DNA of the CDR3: TGCAGCTTCCAAGCTTCAGGACGGGAAAAACTGTTTTTT. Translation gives CSFQASGREKLFF.

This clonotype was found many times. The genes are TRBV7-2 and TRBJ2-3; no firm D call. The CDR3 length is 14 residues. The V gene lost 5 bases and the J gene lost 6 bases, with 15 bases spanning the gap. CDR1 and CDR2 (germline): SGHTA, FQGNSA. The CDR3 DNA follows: TGTGCCAGCAGCCCCCTGCCGATAATGGATACGCAGTATTTT. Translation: CASSPLPIMDTQYF.

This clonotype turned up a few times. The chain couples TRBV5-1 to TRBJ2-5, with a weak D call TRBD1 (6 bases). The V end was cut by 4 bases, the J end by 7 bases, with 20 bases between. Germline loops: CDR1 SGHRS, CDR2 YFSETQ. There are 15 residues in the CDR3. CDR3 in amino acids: CASSPIGQPPRTQYF. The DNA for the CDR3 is TGCGCCAGCAGCCCGATAGGACAGCCTCCCCGGACCCAGTACTTC.

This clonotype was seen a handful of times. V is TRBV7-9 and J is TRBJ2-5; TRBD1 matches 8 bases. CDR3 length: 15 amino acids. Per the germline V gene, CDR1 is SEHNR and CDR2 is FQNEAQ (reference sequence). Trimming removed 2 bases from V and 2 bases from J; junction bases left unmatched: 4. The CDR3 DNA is TGTGCCAGCAGCTTATGGGACAGGCAGCAAGAGACCCAGTACTTC. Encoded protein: CASSLWDRQQETQYF.

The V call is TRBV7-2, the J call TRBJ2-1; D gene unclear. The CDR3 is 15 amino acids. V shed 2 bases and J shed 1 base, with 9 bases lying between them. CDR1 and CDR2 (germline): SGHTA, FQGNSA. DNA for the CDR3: TGTGCCAGCAGCTTACGGGTGGAGTCCTACAATGAGCAGTTCTTC. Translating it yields CASSLRVESYNEQFF.

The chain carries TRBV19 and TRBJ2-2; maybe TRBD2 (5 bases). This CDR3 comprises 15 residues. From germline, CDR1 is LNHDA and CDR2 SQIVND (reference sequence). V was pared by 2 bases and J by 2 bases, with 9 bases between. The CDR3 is CASSIRGRNTGELFF. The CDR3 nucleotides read TGTGCCAGTAGTATACGAGGGCGTAACACCGGGGAGCTGTTTTTT.

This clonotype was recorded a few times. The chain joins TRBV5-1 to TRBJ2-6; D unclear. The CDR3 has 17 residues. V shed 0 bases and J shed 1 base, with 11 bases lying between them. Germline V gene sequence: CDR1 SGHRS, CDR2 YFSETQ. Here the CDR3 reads CASSLVGYSSGANVLTF. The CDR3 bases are TGCGCCAGCAGCTTGGTTGGGTACAGTTCTGGGGCCAACGTCCTGACTTTC.

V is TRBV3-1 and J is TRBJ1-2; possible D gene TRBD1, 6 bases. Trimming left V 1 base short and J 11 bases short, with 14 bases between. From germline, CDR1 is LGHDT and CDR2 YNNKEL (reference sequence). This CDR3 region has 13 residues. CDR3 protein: CASSQAGQGGYTF. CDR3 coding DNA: TGTGCCAGCAGCCAAGCGGGACAAGGAGGGTACACCTTC.

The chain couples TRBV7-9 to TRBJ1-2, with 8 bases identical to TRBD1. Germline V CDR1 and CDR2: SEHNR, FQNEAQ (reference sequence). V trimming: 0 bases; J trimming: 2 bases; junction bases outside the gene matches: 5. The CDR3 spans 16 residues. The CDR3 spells CASSLAGGQENYGYTF. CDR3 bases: TGTGCCAGCAGCTTAGCGGGGGGACAGGAAAACTATGGCTACACCTTC.

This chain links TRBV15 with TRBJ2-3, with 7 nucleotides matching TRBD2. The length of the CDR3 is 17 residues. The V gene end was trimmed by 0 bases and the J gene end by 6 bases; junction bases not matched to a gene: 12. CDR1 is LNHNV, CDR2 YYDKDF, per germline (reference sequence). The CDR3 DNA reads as TGTGCCACCAGCAGAGATCTGGAGGGAGGGCTGGAGGATACGCAGTATTTT. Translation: CATSRDLEGGLEDTQYF.

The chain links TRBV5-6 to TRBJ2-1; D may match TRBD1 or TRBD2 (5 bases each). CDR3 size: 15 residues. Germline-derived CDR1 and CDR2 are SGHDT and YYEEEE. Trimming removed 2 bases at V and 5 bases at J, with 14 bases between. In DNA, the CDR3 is TGTGCCAGCAGCTTTGGTTTGGGGGTCGACAATGAGCAGTTCTTC. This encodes CASSFGLGVDNEQFF. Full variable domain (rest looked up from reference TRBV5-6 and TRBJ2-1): DAGVTQSPTHLIKTRGQQVTLRCSPKSGHDTVSWYQQALGQGPQFIFQYYEEEERQRGNFPDRFSGHQFPNYSSELNVNALLLGDSALYLCASSFGLGVDNEQFFGPGTRLTVL.

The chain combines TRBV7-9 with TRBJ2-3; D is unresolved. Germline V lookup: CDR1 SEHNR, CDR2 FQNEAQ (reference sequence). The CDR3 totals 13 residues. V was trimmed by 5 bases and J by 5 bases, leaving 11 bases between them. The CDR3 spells CASSPLTLDTQYF. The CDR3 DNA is TGTGCCAGCAGCCCCCTGACCCTAGATACGCAGTATTTT.

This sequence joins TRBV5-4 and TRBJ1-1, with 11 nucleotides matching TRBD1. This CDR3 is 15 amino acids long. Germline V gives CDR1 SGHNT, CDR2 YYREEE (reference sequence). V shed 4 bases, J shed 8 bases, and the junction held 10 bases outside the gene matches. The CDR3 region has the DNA TGTGCCAGCAGCACCTGGACAGGGGGCGCAGGGGAAGCTTTCTTT. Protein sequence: CASSTWTGGAGEAFF. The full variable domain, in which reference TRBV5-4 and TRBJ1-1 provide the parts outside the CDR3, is ETGVTQSPTHLIKTRGQQVTLRCSSQSGHNTVSWYQQALGQGPQFIFQYYREEENGRGNFPPRFSGLQFPNYSSELNVNALELDDSALYLCASSTWTGGAGEAFFGQGTRLTVV.

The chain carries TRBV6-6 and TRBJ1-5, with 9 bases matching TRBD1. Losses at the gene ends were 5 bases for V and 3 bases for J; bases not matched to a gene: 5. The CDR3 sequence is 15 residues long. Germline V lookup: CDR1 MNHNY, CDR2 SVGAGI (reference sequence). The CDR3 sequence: CASSKWTGANQPQHF. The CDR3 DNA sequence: TGTGCCAGCAGTAAATGGACAGGGGCCAATCAGCCCCAGCATTTT.

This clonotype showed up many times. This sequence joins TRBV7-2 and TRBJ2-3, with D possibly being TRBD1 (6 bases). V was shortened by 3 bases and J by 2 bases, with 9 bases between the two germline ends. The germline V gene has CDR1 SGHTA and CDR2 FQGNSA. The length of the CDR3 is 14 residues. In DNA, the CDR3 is TGTGCCAGCAGCTTCCGGGACAACACAGATACGCAGTATTTT. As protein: CASSFRDNTDTQYF.

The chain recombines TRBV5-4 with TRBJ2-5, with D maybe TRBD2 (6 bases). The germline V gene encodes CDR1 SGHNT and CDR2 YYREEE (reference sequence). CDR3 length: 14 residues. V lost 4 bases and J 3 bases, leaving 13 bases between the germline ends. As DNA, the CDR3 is TGTGCCAGCAGCCCCAAGGCGGGAAAAGAGACCCAGTACTTC. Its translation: CASSPKAGKETQYF. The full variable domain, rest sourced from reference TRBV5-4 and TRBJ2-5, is ETGVTQSPTHLIKTRGQQVTLRCSSQSGHNTVSWYQQALGQGPQFIFQYYREEENGRGNFPPRFSGLQFPNYSSELNVNALELDDSALYLCASSPKAGKETQYFGPGTRLLVL.

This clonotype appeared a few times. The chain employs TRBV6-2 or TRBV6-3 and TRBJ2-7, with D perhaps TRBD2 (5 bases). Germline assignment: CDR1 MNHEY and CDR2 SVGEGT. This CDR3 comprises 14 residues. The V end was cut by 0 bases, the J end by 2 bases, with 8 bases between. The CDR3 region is CASSYSYGTYEQYF. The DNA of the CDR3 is TGTGCCAGCAGTTACTCGTACGGGACCTACGAGCAGTACTTC.

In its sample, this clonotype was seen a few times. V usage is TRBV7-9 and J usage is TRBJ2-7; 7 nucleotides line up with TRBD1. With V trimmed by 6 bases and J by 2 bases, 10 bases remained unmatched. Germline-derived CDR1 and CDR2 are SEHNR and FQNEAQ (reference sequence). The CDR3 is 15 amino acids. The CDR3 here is CASSSPTGRPYEQYF. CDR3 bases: TGTGCCAGCAGTTCACCGACAGGGCGGCCCTACGAGCAGTACTTC.